This section outlines one TCR beta chain sequence together with its context. Its antigen is unknown. Base qualities are not at hand, and no much larger clone is one base apart. These data are taken from a study of cytomegalovirus exposure and HLA in healthy donors (dated by TCRdb to 2017 to 2019). About the investigation overall: An earlier analysis of several hundred of the donors reported about 250 Gb of sequence data and roughly 110 million unique TCR beta sequences from around 200 million T cells. Rather than drawing on any new phenotypic data, the later analysis identified candidate immune exposures from TCR beta sequences and the way those sequences occurred across donors. Class I and class II HLA loci were covered by the typing at four-digit resolution. An earlier analysis of some 500 of the donors applied high-throughput TCR beta sequencing to assess whether each TCR beta V gene segment acted as functional or pseudogenic. To predict cytomegalovirus infection status, the study combined high-throughput TCR immunosequencing, statistical association of individual TCRs with disease status, and machine learning. The number of donors typed differed by locus, with roughly 620-630 for A, B, C, DRB1 and DQB1, around 500 for DQA1, 600 to 610 for DPA1, and around 450 for DPB1. The study used immunosequencing to profile the T cell repertoires of under 700 subjects and linked those repertoires to cytomegalovirus serostatus. An early release that covered fewer than 800 HLA-typed donors contained around 300 gigabases of sequencing data and approximately 85 million unique TCR sequences. Along with the roughly 670-subject first cohort, a separate validation cohort of 120 different subjects was used. A later genetic analysis used genome-wide SNP genotypes for about three fifths of the 666 donors, treating that subset as a discovery cohort. Roughly 5 DR-DQ haplotypes were handled as single units for association and clustering because linkage in the cohort was strong. Every repertoire in the discovery cohort had been generated on one and the same sequencing platform. The study was designed to test whether signatures of past pathogen exposure could be identified by cataloging public T cell receptors. A later analysis re-examined previously published TCR beta repertoires from just over 650 donors and added high-resolution HLA genotyping to investigate patterns of TCR occurrence. Donor age, sex, ethnicity and CMV serostatus were compiled alongside the repertoire data. On average, about 200,000 unique TCR beta nucleotide sequences were sequenced per donor among 398 genotyped donors of the cohort, with 15% to 20% of those sequences being non-productive. Among the approximately 430 genotyped donors, around 79% belonged to the genetic ancestry cluster associated with self-reported Caucasian donors.

The cohort comprised around 700 healthy bone marrow donors. At the time of sampling, all cohort members were nominally healthy, though unrecorded immune exposures were likely present. The donor tested CMV seropositive and was one of the 289 seropositive cohort members. Each donor provided a peripheral blood sample, and peripheral blood mononuclear cells were used for TCR beta sequencing. Genomic DNA was extracted from the blood cell samples with the Qiagen DNeasy Blood Extraction Kit. Spanning cysteine to phenylalanine, the CDR3 consists of 13 amino acids. Only the CDR3 region is kept as DNA, spanning 39 bases read in frame from base 1. Reading the germline V gene (reference sequence) gives CDR1 GTSNPN and CDR2 SVGIG. Trimming takes 0 bases from V and 5 bases from J, and the germline ends sit 5 bases apart. The protocol used for the library was the immunoSEQ multiplex PCR assay. For the multiplex PCR, a mixture combining 60 forward primers for TCR Vbeta segments and 13 reverse primers for TCR Jbeta segments was used. The CDR3 region of rearranged TCR beta genes was amplified from genomic DNA by a multiplex PCR assay. The Illumina HiSeq System was used to sequence the amplified TCR beta libraries as 87-base-pair reads. Processing in the source paper ran as follows. A later analysis counted tens of millions of unique TCR beta chains across the approximately 700 repertoires, and some 11 million of these chains were shared by at least two donors. Raw reads were error-corrected and collapsed into unique sequences with a nearest-neighbor algorithm that merged closely related sequences to remove PCR and sequencing errors. Alignment of CDR3 sequences to IMGT reference sequences was used to assign V, D and J gene segments. Each retained sequence needed at least a six-nucleotide match to both a V gene segment and a J gene segment. Rearrangements were classified as productive when the CDR3 lacked stop codons and remained in frame with V and J, and all other rearrangements were classified as non-productive. CDR3 was defined by IMGT convention, running from the second conserved V-encoded cysteine to the conserved J-encoded phenylalanine. The earlier analysis of about 590 of the donors excluded sequences that lacked an unambiguous match to a single V gene segment. In an earlier analysis of several hundred of the donors, V segments were called functional above 56.7% productive rearrangements and were called segregating when the between-donor standard deviation exceeded 5%. To diagnose cytomegalovirus status from the catalog of TCR beta chain sequences, a statistical classification framework was built. In a later analysis, TCR nucleotide sequences were compared against IMGT/GENE-DB human TR gene sequences so that V and J genes could be assigned. Using the TCRdist pipeline, a later analysis assigned CDR3 sequences along with most-parsimonious VDJ recombination scenarios. In a later analysis, every TCR beta chain was defined by the combination of its CDR3 amino acid sequence and its V-gene family, and reads without a unique V-gene family were dropped. In a later analysis, around 600 highly shared, low-generation-probability nucleotide sequences were removed to address suspected cross-contamination and a sequencing artifact. In a later analysis, a clonal expansion index was calculated for each public chain from normalized within-repertoire ranks of inferred template counts. In a later analysis, generation probabilities were computed using a VDJ recombination model fitted to out-of-frame rearrangements, and the results were checked against IGoR. In a later analysis, TCR-TCR, TCR-HLA and TCR-CMV co-occurrence was scored with hypergeometric tests, and a repertoire-size bias correction was applied to TCR pairs. False discovery rates were estimated in a later analysis by permuting HLA or CMV assignments 20 times. In a later analysis, co-occurring TCRs were grouped using DBSCAN, with TCRdist sequence similarity added in when clustering inside HLA-allele-positive subsets. Repertoires with fewer than 30,000 or more than 120,000 public chains, plus five repertoires with anomalous nucleotide sharing, were excluded from co-occurrence clustering. Drawn from immuneACCESS, this table holds only the in-frame rearrangements with V and J called that TCRdb kept. Clones are partly lost; checked studies trace under half to an unresolved V gene and leave the rest unexplained. For V, J and clone size, that table is used; D and trimming come from the DNA. Across this sample there are about 110,000 clones, with just under 70% seen only once. The ten largest clones take up 5.4% of the sample.

Study-level results and caveats: In a later analysis, TCR association rates were found to vary across HLA loci, with the most associated TCRs seen for DRB1 alleles and the fewest for HLA-C alleles. Several of the top co-occurrence clusters appeared to be linked to parvovirus B19, influenza, CMV and Epstein-Barr virus, according to a later analysis. CMV serostatus was the only immune exposure information available for the cohort. In a later genetic analysis, a missense DCLRE1C variant was associated with V-gene and J-gene trimming of TCR beta chains, and the association was replicated in an independent cohort. The earlier analysis of some 560 of the donors excluded around 17 rarely observed V segments, including chromosome 9 orphons, because counts were too low. A few of the identified cytomegalovirus-associated TCR beta chains were confirmed in vitro to be specific for cytomegalovirus antigens. In the study, about 150 TCR beta chains were listed as associated with cytomegalovirus. Correlated functional status among segregating V segments might reflect linkage disequilibrium, but an unknown experimental factor could not be ruled out. Cytomegalovirus status was reported to be diagnosed by the classifier with high specificity and sensitivity in both the original and validation cohorts. Because some donors lacked HLA typing at each locus, the association tests relied only on the typed subset. Presence/absence analyses assumed roughly uniform sequencing depth across donors, an assumption that may not hold. A further reported finding was that TCR beta sequences accurately predicted the HLA-A and HLA-B alleles for most subjects in the first cohort. When HLA alleles, especially DR and DQ, strongly co-occurred, TCR associations were difficult to assign to individual alleles. Some IMGT-functional V segments, including TRBV6-2 and TRBV6-3, could not be told apart with the 87-base-pair reads, so those segments were excluded. Most TCR sequences were observed very rarely across donors, whereas some public TCRs were present in many individuals. Compared with equally common non-associated chains, HLA-associated TCR beta chains in a later analysis were more clonally expanded and had lower generation probabilities. The sequencing pipeline was judged likely to have produced a cluster of highly shared sequence variants as a technical artifact. According to a later genetic analysis, donors in an Asian-associated ancestry cluster had fewer N-insertions in productive TCRs than the roughly 660-donor mean. In a later analysis, most CMV-associated TCR beta chains were found to appear HLA-restricted, with HLA associations seemingly driven largely by CMV exposure. A later analysis associated roughly 17,000 TCR beta sequences with specific HLA alleles at a false discovery rate of 0.05. In an earlier analysis of around 600 of the donors, most TCR beta V segments appeared in productive rearrangements about 90% or about 30% of the time, broadly matching IMGT annotations. It was suggested by the authors that the approach could potentially be generalized to other disease states and immunological phenotypes. Only TCR beta chains were sequenced in this cohort, and the absence of alpha or paired-chain data limited detectable features.

The sequence derives from a woman in her seventies in good health and CMV-seropositive. The rearranged chain carries TRBV30 and TRBJ1-6, with an unclear D gene assignment. The material sequenced was PBMCs. The CDR3 protein is CAWSVGDNSPLHF. The sequenced DNA: TGTGCCTGGAGTGTCGGGGATAATTCACCCCTCCACTTT.